This entry features one TCR beta chain sequence. The entry originates in a study of T cells in Graves' hyperthyroidism and ophthalmopathy. CDR1 and CDR2 from the germline V gene are LNHDA and SQIVND (reference sequence). This CDR3 comprises 13 residues. V gave up 3 bases and J gave up 4 bases, with 7 bases separating them. Amplification targeted TCR beta CDR3 regions from RNA transcripts. Using the HTBI primer set, a first-round RT-PCR was run on the TCR CDR3. TCRdb re-derived calls from the multiplex PCR reads in MiXCR, one entry per CDR3 protein. Among hundreds of thousands of distinct CDR3 sequences listed, roughly 37% were seen once.

This chain uses TRBV19 with TRBJ1-5; no firm D call. This clonotype was sampled from a man younger than 35 with Graves' hyperthyroidism. The sequenced sample was blood. CDR3 loop: CASSIGINQPQHF. The CDR3 region has the DNA TGTGCCAGTAGTATTGGTATAAATCAGCCCCAGCATTTT.